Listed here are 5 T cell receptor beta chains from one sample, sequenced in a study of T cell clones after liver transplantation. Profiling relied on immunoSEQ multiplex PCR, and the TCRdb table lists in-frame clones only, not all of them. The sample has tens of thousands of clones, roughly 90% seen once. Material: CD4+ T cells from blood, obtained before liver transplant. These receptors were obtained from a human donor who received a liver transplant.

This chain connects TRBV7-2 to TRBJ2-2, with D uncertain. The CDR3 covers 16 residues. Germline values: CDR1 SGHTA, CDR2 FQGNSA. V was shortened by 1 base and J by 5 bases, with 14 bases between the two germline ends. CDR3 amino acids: CASSLEIRKTTGELFF. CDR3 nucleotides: TGTGCCAGCAGCTTAGAGATCCGGAAAACGACCGGGGAGCTGTTTTTT. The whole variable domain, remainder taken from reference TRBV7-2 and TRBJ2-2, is GAGVSQSPSNKVTEKGKDVELRCDPISGHTALYWYRQSLGQGLEFLIYFQGNSAPDKSGLPSDRFSAERTGGSVSTLTIQRTQQEDSAVYLCASSLEIRKTTGELFFGEGSRLTVL.

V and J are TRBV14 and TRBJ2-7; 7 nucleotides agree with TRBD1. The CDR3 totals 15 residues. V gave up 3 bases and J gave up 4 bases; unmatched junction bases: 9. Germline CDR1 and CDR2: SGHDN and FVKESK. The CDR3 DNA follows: TGTGCCAGCAGCCAGGGACAGCCTCCGTTATACGAGCAGTACTTC. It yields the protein CASSQGQPPLYEQYF.

CDR3 region: CASSFIVGGPDEQFF. The CDR3 coding sequence is TGTGCCAGCAGCTTCATTGTGGGAGGGCCGGATGAGCAGTTCTTC. This chain uses TRBV5-8 with TRBJ2-1; 7 nucleotides agree with TRBD2. Germline CDR1 SGHTS, CDR2 YDEGEE. J gave up 8 bases and V 2 bases, and 10 bases lay outside the gene matches. The CDR3 has 15 amino acids.

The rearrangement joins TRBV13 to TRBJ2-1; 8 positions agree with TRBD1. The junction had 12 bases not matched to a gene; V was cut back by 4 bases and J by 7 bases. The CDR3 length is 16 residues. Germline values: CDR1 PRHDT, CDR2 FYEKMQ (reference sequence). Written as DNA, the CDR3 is TGTGCCAGCAGCTCTAGTCAGGGGGCCATGACTAATGAGCAGTTCTTC. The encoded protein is CASSSSQGAMTNEQFF. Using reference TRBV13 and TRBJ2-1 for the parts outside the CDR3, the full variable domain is AAGVIQSPRHLIKEKRETATLKCYPIPRHDTVYWYQQGPGQDPQFLISFYEKMQSDKGSIPDRFSAQQFSDYHSELNMSSLELGDSALYFCASSSSQGAMTNEQFFGPGTRLTVL.

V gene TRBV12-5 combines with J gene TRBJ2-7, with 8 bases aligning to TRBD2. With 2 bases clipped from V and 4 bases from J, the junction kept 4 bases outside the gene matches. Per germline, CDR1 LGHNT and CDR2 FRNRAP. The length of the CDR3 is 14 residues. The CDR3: CASGLSREGYEQYF. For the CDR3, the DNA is TGTGCTAGTGGTTTGTCACGGGAGGGGTACGAGCAGTACTTC.